The 28 T cell receptor beta chains below all came from one sample that was sequenced in a study of blood T cell repertoires in COVID-19. Data came from immunoSEQ multiplex PCR; TCRdb stores just in-frame clones and leaves some out. The sample carries 200,000 to 250,000 clones, almost 85% recorded once. The sequenced sample was PBMCs or T cells enriched from blood (not recorded which). These TCRs come from a woman in her 50s with acute COVID-19.

The chain couples TRBV5-1 to TRBJ2-6; 8 nucleotides line up with TRBD1. CDR3 length equals 18 residues. J was trimmed by 1 base and V by 4 bases; bases with no gene match: 10. From germline, CDR1 is SGHRS and CDR2 YFSETQ. The CDR3 reads CASSTFGTGVSGANVLTF. The CDR3 coding sequence is TGCGCCAGCAGCACTTTCGGGACAGGCGTATCTGGGGCCAACGTCCTGACTTTC.

This chain links TRBV2 with TRBJ1-2; 7 nucleotides match TRBD1. With 5 bases clipped from V and 1 base from J, the junction kept 7 bases outside the gene matches. Germline V CDR1 and CDR2: SNHLY, FYNNEI. The CDR3 extends over 15 amino acids. CDR3 region: CASSTGDRVNYGYTF. The DNA for the CDR3 is TGTGCCAGCAGTACAGGGGATAGAGTTAACTATGGCTACACCTTC.

Remarks on this clone: At the DNA level, this CDR3 is encoded by other sequences in the same sample as well. This chain joins TRBV5-4 and TRBJ1-5; no definite D call. The length of the CDR3 is 14 residues. The ends were cut back, 0 bases at V and 4 bases at J, with 8 bases in the middle. Germline CDR1 reads SGHNT; CDR2 reads YYREEE (reference sequence). The CDR3 DNA is TGTGCCAGCAGCTTGGACGGGAAGAATCAGCCCCAGCATTTT. This encodes CASSLDGKNQPQHF.

This chain uses TRBV19 with TRBJ1-3; tentative D call: TRBD1 (6 bases). This CDR3 is 18 amino acids long. Trimming took 3 bases from V and 2 from J, leaving 20 bases between them. Germline V CDR1 and CDR2: LNHDA, SQIVND (reference sequence). CDR3 DNA: TGTGCCAGTAGTATGAGGGGGTTTGGCCAGGAGGCTGGAAACACCATATATTTT. Amino acids: CASSMRGFGQEAGNTIYF.

The chain links TRBV6-6 to TRBJ2-7, with 8 bases matching TRBD1. The germline V gene has CDR1 MNHNY and CDR2 SVGAGI (reference sequence). V lost 5 bases to trimming and J lost 4 bases; unmatched junction nucleotides: 10. The CDR3 runs to 15 residues. The DNA for the CDR3 is TGTGCCAGCAGTCCCGGACAGGGACTGAGGTACGAGCAGTACTTC. Encoded protein: CASSPGQGLRYEQYF.

The rearrangement joins TRBV9 to TRBJ1-6, with TRBD1 matching 8 bases. Germline CDR1 reads SGDLS; CDR2 reads YYNGEE. The CDR3 is made up of 16 amino acids. V gave up 4 bases and J gave up 7 bases; unmatched junction bases: 10. CDR3 sequence: CASSPRRDRSNSPLHF. DNA for the CDR3: TGTGCCAGCAGCCCTCGACGGGACAGGTCCAATTCACCCCTCCACTTT.

The rearrangement joins TRBV19 to TRBJ1-6; unclear D gene. The CDR3 spans 15 residues. Germline-derived CDR1 and CDR2 are LNHDA and SQIVND (reference sequence). The germline V and J ends were trimmed by 2 bases and 10 bases, with 15 bases remaining between them. CDR3 sequence: CASSIYDTPGSPLHF. DNA of the CDR3: TGTGCCAGTAGTATATACGATACACCAGGATCACCCCTCCACTTT.

The V gene is TRBV6-5, the J gene TRBJ2-7, with 7 nucleotides matching TRBD2. The CDR3 covers 16 residues. CDR1 MNHEY and CDR2 SVGAGI come from the germline V gene. With V trimmed by 0 bases and J by 0 bases, 5 bases remained unmatched. The CDR3, as DNA: TGTGCCAGCAGTTACTCGAGAAGCGGGGACTCCTACGAGCAGTACTTC. It codes for CASSYSRSGDSYEQYF.

The rearrangement links TRBV6-2 or TRBV6-3 to TRBJ2-2; D might be TRBD1 (5 bases). V lost 0 bases and J lost 6, with 14 bases in between. CDR1 is MNHEY and CDR2 is SVGEGT in the germline V gene. This CDR3 spans 16 amino acids. CDR3 amino acids: CASSYSSRVVAGELFF. For the CDR3, the DNA is TGTGCCAGCAGTTACTCGAGCAGGGTCGTCGCCGGGGAGCTGTTTTTT.

The chain is built from TRBV18 and TRBJ2-7, with 7 positions matching TRBD2. This CDR3 has 14 residues. Germline V gene sequence: CDR1 KGHSH, CDR2 LQKENI. Germline trimming cut 2 bases from V and 5 bases from J; bases unmatched to any gene: 6. The CDR3 is CASSPVGGGHEQYF. The CDR3 region has the DNA TGTGCCAGCTCACCAGTGGGCGGGGGTCACGAGCAGTACTTC.

CDR3 amino acids: CASSPVMGQGTFGANVLTF. The CDR3 nucleotides read TGTGCCAGCAGCCCGGTGATGGGACAGGGTACGTTCGGGGCCAACGTCCTGACTTTC. This chain connects TRBV2 to TRBJ2-6; 9 positions match TRBD1. V lost 6 bases and J lost 4; bases outside the gene matches: 16. The CDR3 extends over 19 amino acids. CDR1 is SNHLY, CDR2 FYNNEI, per germline.

This chain joins TRBV7-2 and TRBJ1-5, with D hard to call. Trimming removed 2 bases from V and 4 bases from J, with 9 bases in between. The CDR3 sequence is 14 residues long. The germline V gene encodes CDR1 SGHTA and CDR2 FQGNSA. In nucleotides, the CDR3 is TGTGCCAGCAGCTTACGGCGGATTAATCAGCCCCAGCATTTT. Translating gives CASSLRRINQPQHF.

In DNA form, the CDR3 reads TGTGCCAGCAGCTTAGCTCCGGCGGCGGACACCTTC. Its translation is CASSLAPAADTF. The V call is TRBV7-9, the J call TRBJ1-2; D remains ambiguous. This CDR3 region has 12 residues. The germline V gene encodes CDR1 SEHNR and CDR2 FQNEAQ (reference sequence). The V end was cut by 0 bases, the J end by 12 bases, with 11 bases between.

This rearrangement joins TRBV7-9 to TRBJ1-5; the D gene is possibly TRBD1 (6 bases). Germline loops: CDR1 SEHNR, CDR2 FQNEAQ (reference sequence). Trimming took off 1 base at V and 3 bases at J, with 7 bases between the two ends. The CDR3 has 14 amino acids. The CDR3 here is CASSLGGLNQPQHF. CDR3 in DNA: TGTGCCAGCAGCTTAGGGGGGCTCAATCAGCCCCAGCATTTT.

Worth noting for this clone: A read error may produce the germline difference seen at one junction end. This sequence joins TRBV7-9 and TRBJ1-1; TRBD1 might be the D (6 bases). The CDR3 contains 15 residues. Germline CDR1 is SEHNR and CDR2 is FQNEAQ (reference sequence). CDR3 amino acids: CASSLLDSRNTEAFF. The CDR3 DNA sequence: TGTGCCAGTAGCTTACTGGACAGCCGCAACACTGAAGCTTTCTTT.

This clone appeared a few times. The V call is TRBV5-4, the J call TRBJ2-7; D ambiguous. Trimming pared 2 bases from V and 0 bases from J, leaving 6 bases between. Germline V gives CDR1 SGHNT, CDR2 YYREEE (reference sequence). The CDR3 is made up of 13 amino acids. CDR3 residues: CASSFPGSYEQYF. CDR3 DNA: TGTGCCAGCAGCTTTCCCGGCTCCTACGAGCAGTACTTC.

CDR3 protein: CASSQEALYGYTF. CDR3 DNA: TGTGCCAGCAGCCAAGAGGCCCTTTATGGCTACACCTTC. The chain has TRBV3-1 (or the pseudogene TRBV3-2) and TRBJ1-2; D unclear. This CDR3 is built from 13 residues. Germline V gene lookup returns CDR1 LGHDT and CDR2 YNNKEL (reference sequence). The V end lost 0 bases, the J end lost 5 bases, and 7 bases lay between the germline ends.

This clone showed up just once. The chain recombines TRBV6-5 with TRBJ2-1; TRBD1 might be the D (6 bases). V was pared by 0 bases and J by 5 bases, with 8 bases between. Germline V gene lookup returns CDR1 MNHEY and CDR2 SVGAGI. The length of the CDR3 is 14 residues. CDR3 DNA: TGTGCCAGCAGTTACTCAGGGACAAACAATGAGCAGTTCTTC. This sequence encodes CASSYSGTNNEQFF.

A single count supports this clone. As DNA, the CDR3 is TGTGCCAGCGCCCCAGACCAGGGGTTAAATTCACCCCTCCACTTT. It codes for CASAPDQGLNSPLHF. The rearrangement joins TRBV2 to TRBJ1-6; possibly TRBD1 for D (6 bases). CDR1 SNHLY and CDR2 FYNNEI come from the germline V gene. Trimming pared 8 bases from V and 7 bases from J, leaving 18 bases between. The CDR3 sequence is 15 residues long.

The gene calls are TRBV6-5 and TRBJ1-5; D may be TRBD1 (6 bases). With 5 bases removed from V and 1 base from J, the gap between germline ends came to 12 bases. The CDR3 length is 15 residues. CDR1 is MNHEY, CDR2 SVGAGI, per germline. CDR3 DNA sequence: TGTGCCAGCAGTCCTCCGGGGGGCAGCAATCAGCCCCAGCATTTT. It yields the protein CASSPPGGSNQPQHF.

This chain connects TRBV5-1 to TRBJ2-5; D may be TRBD2 (6 bases). CDR1 SGHRS and CDR2 YFSETQ come from the germline V gene. The CDR3 runs to 15 residues. Trimming removed 2 bases from V and 5 bases from J, with 16 bases in between. DNA for the CDR3: TGCGCCAGCAGCTTAGGGGCCAAAGCGGGCGAGACCCAGTACTTC. As protein: CASSLGAKAGETQYF.

The CDR3 sequence: CASSLDYGGGQGKAKNIQYF. The DNA for the CDR3 is TGTGCCAGCAGCTTAGATTACGGTGGGGGACAGGGTAAAGCCAAAAACATTCAGTACTTC. The genes are TRBV11-3 and TRBJ2-4; 9 bases match TRBD1. V lost 0 bases and J lost 0; bases outside the gene matches: 12. This CDR3 region has 20 residues. Germline-derived CDR1 and CDR2 are SGHNT and YENEEA.

V usage is TRBV10-3 and J usage is TRBJ1-6; 8 nucleotides align to TRBD1. CDR1 is ENHRY and CDR2 is SYGVKD in the germline V gene. The CDR3 runs 15 residues. V lost 4 bases to trimming and J lost 10 bases; unmatched junction nucleotides: 9. The CDR3 DNA follows: TGTGCCATCAGTGCGACTACAGGGGGAGGCTCACCCCTCCACTTT. Translating it yields CAISATTGGGSPLHF.

The CDR3 sequence: CAISDPQGARRTEAFF. CDR3 DNA sequence: TGTGCCATCAGTGATCCTCAGGGGGCCCGGCGCACTGAAGCTTTCTTT. The chain is built from TRBV10-3 and TRBJ1-1; 8 bases match TRBD1. V trimming: 3 bases; J trimming: 4 bases; junction bases outside the gene matches: 10. The germline gives CDR1 ENHRY, CDR2 SYGVKD. The CDR3 spans 16 residues.

CDR3 coding DNA: TGTGCCAGCAGCCGTGACAGGGGGAACTATGGCTACACCTTC. It encodes CASSRDRGNYGYTF. The V and J genes are TRBV7-8 and TRBJ1-2; 9 nucleotides match TRBD1. Per the germline V gene, CDR1 is SGHVS and CDR2 is FQNEAQ. J lost 2 bases, V lost 5 bases, and 3 bases had no gene match. The CDR3 is 14 amino acids. Together with reference TRBV7-8 and TRBJ1-2, the CDR3 gives the full variable domain: GAGVSQSPRYKVAKRGQDVALRCDPISGHVSLFWYQQALGQGPEFLTYFQNEAQLDKSGLPSDRFFAERPEGSVSTLKIQRTQQEDSAVYLCASSRDRGNYGYTFGSGTRLTVV.

The chain combines TRBV9 with TRBJ1-4; no firm D call. Looked up from germline, CDR1 is SGDLS and CDR2 is YYNGEE. The V and J ends lost 4 bases and 6 bases respectively, with 16 bases between them. The CDR3 is 15 residues long. The CDR3 DNA reads as TGTGCCAGCAGCCCTTTCCAGGAAAGATATGAAAAACTGTTTTTT. It specifies CASSPFQERYEKLFF.

This chain joins TRBV11-2 and TRBJ2-7, with D maybe TRBD2 (5 bases). Trimming took off 0 bases at V and 3 bases at J, with 9 bases between the two ends. CDR1 SGHAT and CDR2 FQNNGV come from the germline V gene. The CDR3 length is 14 residues. DNA for the CDR3: TGTGCCAGCAGCTTAGATCGGGGAAACTACGAGCAGTACTTC. Translation gives CASSLDRGNYEQYF. Complete variable domain (other parts from reference TRBV11-2 and TRBJ2-7): EAGVAQSPRYKIIEKRQSVAFWCNPISGHATLYWYQQILGQGPKLLIQFQNNGVVDDSQLPKDRFSAERLKGVDSTLKIQPAKLEDSAVYLCASSLDRGNYEQYFGPGTRLTVT.

The V call is TRBV6-4, the J call TRBJ2-1; 11 bases align to TRBD2. The germline gives CDR1 MRHNA, CDR2 SNTAGT. The CDR3 covers 15 residues. The junction had 4 bases not matched to a gene; V was cut back by 4 bases and J by 5 bases. The CDR3 reads CASSGLAGGNNEQFF. In DNA form, the CDR3 reads TGTGCCAGCAGTGGGCTAGCGGGGGGTAACAATGAGCAGTTCTTC.